These 28 T cell receptor beta chains originate from one sample sequenced in a study of human T cells and chemical hapten exposure. Each CDR3 protein is one row after TCRdb ran MiXCR on the RACE reads. The sample yields about 40,000 distinct CDR3 sequences, approximately 3.4% seen once. Sample time point: patch test 2, 6 weeks after DPC sensitization. Sample treatment: therapeutic diphenylcyclopropenone sensitization with weekly scalp DPC. The input for sequencing was whole blood, taken in connection with sensitization to the hapten diphenylcyclopropenone (DPC). These receptors were taken from a man in his forties or fifties with alopecia areata. Some clones in this sample may be carry-over from other donors' samples.

This clonotype occurred many times. The CDR3 here is CATSDLSLAGQETQYF. The CDR3 nucleotides are TGTGCCACCAGTGATTTAAGTCTAGCGGGACAAGAGACCCAGTACTTC. This sequence joins TRBV24-1 and TRBJ2-5; 9 bases agree with TRBD2. The CDR3 is 16 amino acids. Germline V gives CDR1 KGHDR, CDR2 SFDVKD. V was pared by 1 base and J by 2 bases, with 4 bases of the junction left unmatched.

The table lists this clonotype with many counts. The rearrangement joins TRBV20-1 to TRBJ2-3; tentative D call: TRBD2 (5 bases). V lost 1 base, J lost 0 bases, and 11 bases lay in between. This CDR3 comprises 15 residues. From germline, CDR1 is DFQATT and CDR2 SNEGSKA (reference sequence). The CDR3 is CSARASGTSTDTQYF. In nucleotides, the CDR3 is TGCAGTGCTAGAGCATCGGGAACTAGCACAGATACGCAGTATTTT.

This clonotype has a count of ten or more. The chain uses TRBV6-2 or TRBV6-3 and TRBJ2-7; the D call may be TRBD1 or TRBD2 (5 bases each). CDR1 and CDR2 (germline): MNHEY, SVGEGT. CDR3 length: 14 residues. V lost 7 bases and J lost 5, with 18 bases in between. The CDR3 coding sequence is TGTGCCAGCACCGGTTCGGGACGGGGTAACGAGCAGTACTTC. Amino acid sequence: CASTGSGRGNEQYF.

This clonotype was counted only a few times. The rearrangement joins TRBV12-3 or TRBV12-4 to TRBJ2-7; D might be TRBD1 (6 bases). Trimming took 6 bases from V and 1 from J, leaving 13 bases between them. The CDR3 runs to 14 residues. The DNA for the CDR3 is TGTGCCAGCAGCCACACTGGACAGTCCTACGAGCAGTACTTC. Its translation is CASSHTGQSYEQYF.

This clonotype was counted at least ten times. This chain links TRBV27 with TRBJ2-3, with 11 bases fitting TRBD2. Germline V gene data show CDR1 as MNHEY and CDR2 as SMNVEV (reference sequence). This CDR3 comprises 17 residues. V lost 3 bases to trimming and J lost 4 bases; unmatched junction nucleotides: 9. The CDR3 protein is CASSFLFSGRAADTQYF. The CDR3 coding sequence is TGTGCCAGCAGTTTCCTCTTTAGCGGGAGGGCAGCAGATACGCAGTATTTT.

Ten or more counts support this clonotype. The chain combines TRBV18 with TRBJ2-1; 10 bases agree with TRBD2. The V and J ends lost 7 bases and 5 bases, in that order; junction bases with no gene match: 2. The CDR3 is made up of 13 amino acids. Germline V lookup: CDR1 KGHSH, CDR2 LQKENI. The CDR3 DNA follows: TGTGCCAGCTTAGGACTAGCGGACAATGAGCAGTTCTTC. This codes for CASLGLADNEQFF.

This clonotype has ten or more counts. V usage is TRBV29-1 and J usage is TRBJ1-1; 10 bases align to TRBD1. CDR1 is SQVTM, CDR2 ANQGSEA, per germline. V gave up 7 bases and J gave up 5 bases; unmatched junction bases: 4. This CDR3 spans 12 amino acids. For the CDR3, the DNA is TGCAGCGCGACAGGGGGCAGGACTGAAGCTTTCTTT. Protein sequence: CSATGGRTEAFF. Variable domain in full (rest from reference TRBV29-1 and TRBJ1-1): SAVISQKPSRDICQRGTSLTIQCQVDSQVTMMFWYRQQPGQSLTLIATANQGSEATYESGFVIDKFPISRPNLTFSTLTVSNMSPEDSSIYLCSATGGRTEAFFGQGTRLTVV.

At least ten counts were recorded for this clonotype. V usage is TRBV29-1 and J usage is TRBJ2-7; a possible D gene is TRBD2 (6 bases). The germline gives CDR1 SQVTM, CDR2 ANQGSEA. The CDR3 is 12 residues long. The V gene lost 4 bases and the J gene lost 4 bases, with 11 bases spanning the gap. CDR3 nucleotide sequence: TGCAGCGTTGTGGAGGGGACGTACGAGCAGTACTTC. Translation gives CSVVEGTYEQYF.

By share, this clonotype counts as large. V and J are TRBV21-1 and TRBJ2-3; the DNA was not used to check the table's D call, TRBD1. TRBV21-1 is given as a pseudogene. The CDR3 totals 15 residues. This CDR3 is CASRPWETGTDTQYF. CDR3 nucleotides: TGTGCCAGCCGCCCGTGGGAGACGGGAACAGATACGCAGTATTTT.

This clonotype came up many times. The V call is TRBV6-5, the J call TRBJ1-1; a possible D gene is TRBD1 (6 bases). The CDR3 contains 10 residues. V was trimmed by 10 bases and J by 7 bases, leaving 10 bases between them. The V gene's germline CDR1 is MNHEY and CDR2 SVGAGI. The CDR3 sequence is CAIGQIEAFF. The CDR3 bases are TGTGCCATCGGACAGATTGAAGCTTTCTTT.

This clonotype was picked up many times. This sequence joins TRBV20-1 and TRBJ1-1; D call uncertain. V was pared by 6 bases and J by 1 base, with 15 bases between. CDR1 is DFQATT, CDR2 SNEGSKA, per germline (reference sequence). The CDR3 is made up of 14 amino acids. Here the CDR3 reads CSANAPAGNTEAFF. The CDR3 region has the DNA TGCAGTGCCAATGCTCCGGCAGGGAACACTGAAGCTTTCTTT.

This clonotype was seen many times. The chain combines TRBV13 with TRBJ2-7; D uncertain. Trimming took 6 bases from V and 5 from J, leaving 11 bases between them. The CDR3 spans 12 residues. Germline V CDR1 and CDR2: PRHDT, FYEKMQ (reference sequence). CDR3 amino acids: CASSPGSHEQYF. CDR3 bases: TGTGCCAGCAGTCCCGGTTCCCACGAGCAGTACTTC.

This clonotype was recorded at least ten times. CDR3 sequence: CASSQDVMGTGYEQYF. CDR3 nucleotides: TGTGCCAGCAGCCAAGATGTCATGGGGACGGGGTACGAGCAGTACTTC. The chain links TRBV4-2 to TRBJ2-7; D could derive from TRBD1 or TRBD2 (5 bases each). The V end lost 0 bases, the J end lost 4 bases, and 16 bases lay between the germline ends. CDR1 is LGHNA and CDR2 is YNFKEQ in the germline V gene. The CDR3 runs 16 residues.

Many counts were recorded for this clonotype. This chain uses TRBV5-5 with TRBJ2-5; the D is unclear. CDR3 length: 14 amino acids. Trimming left V 4 bases short and J 3 bases short, with 13 bases between. Germline values: CDR1 SGHKS, CDR2 YYEKEE (reference sequence). Here the CDR3 DNA reads TGTGCCAGCAGCGAAGCTGGAAGGGAAGAGACCCAGTACTTC. It is translated as CASSEAGREETQYF.

This clonotype was seen many times. This chain joins TRBV20-1 and TRBJ2-7; D might be TRBD2 (6 bases). The V and J ends lost 3 bases and 2 bases respectively, with 20 bases between them. The CDR3 is made up of 16 amino acids. Germline loops: CDR1 DFQATT, CDR2 SNEGSKA (reference sequence). CDR3 sequence: CSARGGGSGQAYEQYF. CDR3 DNA: TGCAGTGCTAGGGGAGGTGGTTCTGGCCAAGCCTACGAGCAGTACTTC.

The V and J genes are TRBV20-1 and TRBJ2-3; a weak D match, TRBD1 (5 bases). The CDR3 has 14 residues. V was shortened by 1 base and J by 2 bases, with 10 bases between the two germline ends. Germline V gene sequence: CDR1 DFQATT, CDR2 SNEGSKA (reference sequence). The CDR3 loop reads CSARVRTHTDTQYF. The CDR3, as DNA: TGCAGTGCTAGAGTGCGGACACACACAGATACGCAGTATTTT.

This clonotype was picked up a small number of times. The chain couples TRBV6-5 to TRBJ2-7, with D possibly being TRBD1 or TRBD2 (5 bases each). Per the germline V gene, CDR1 is MNHEY and CDR2 is SVGAGI. The V end lost 5 bases, the J end lost 0 bases, and 14 bases lay between the germline ends. The CDR3 length is 15 residues. DNA of the CDR3: TGTGCCAGCAGTCTAGGGACGTCGAGCTCCTACGAGCAGTACTTC. It translates to CASSLGTSSSYEQYF.

This clonotype was observed many times. The rearrangement links TRBV7-8 to TRBJ1-5, with a tentative D call TRBD1 (6 bases). This CDR3 contains 17 residues. CDR1 SGHVS and CDR2 FQNEAQ come from the germline V gene. V lost 0 bases and J lost 6, with 18 bases in between. The CDR3 DNA reads TGTGCCAGCAGCTTAGCACCCCGAGCCCAGGGGCGTCAGCCCCAGCATTTT. Protein sequence: CASSLAPRAQGRQPQHF.

This clonotype was detected a few times. This chain joins TRBV10-1 and TRBJ1-1; D not resolved. CDR3 size: 13 residues. With 3 bases removed from V and 2 bases from J, the gap between germline ends came to 7 bases. Germline CDR1 reads WNHNN; CDR2 reads SYGVQD (reference sequence). The CDR3: CASSEQANTEAFF. DNA for the CDR3: TGCGCCAGCAGTGAACAAGCAAACACTGAAGCTTTCTTT.

V and J are TRBV7-2 and TRBJ1-5; 7 bases fit TRBD1. V lost 4 bases to trimming and J lost 1 base; unmatched junction nucleotides: 7. The V gene's germline CDR1 is SGHTA and CDR2 FQGNSA. This CDR3 has 16 residues. CDR3 nucleotide sequence: TGTGCCAGCAGCTCGGGGGACAGACGAAGCAATCAGCCCCAGCATTTT. Translation gives CASSSGDRRSNQPQHF.

The sample holds many counts of this clonotype. The V call is TRBV7-2, the J call TRBJ2-7; TRBD1 aligns across 8 bases. The CDR3 is 17 amino acids. J gave up 0 bases and V 1 base, and 8 bases lay outside the gene matches. Germline V gene lookup returns CDR1 SGHTA and CDR2 FQGNSA. The CDR3 DNA reads as TGTGCCAGCAGCTTAGGGAGACCGGGACAGGTCTCCTACGAGCAGTACTTC. As protein: CASSLGRPGQVSYEQYF. Together with reference TRBV7-2 and TRBJ2-7, the CDR3 gives the full variable domain: GAGVSQSPSNKVTEKGKDVELRCDPISGHTALYWYRQSLGQGLEFLIYFQGNSAPDKSGLPSDRFSAERTGGSVSTLTIQRTQQEDSAVYLCASSLGRPGQVSYEQYFGPGTRLTVT.

This clonotype came up many times. This sequence joins TRBV7-9 and TRBJ1-1; D is uncertain. The V gene lost 5 bases and the J gene lost 3 bases, with 19 bases spanning the gap. Germline V gene data show CDR1 as SEHNR and CDR2 as FQNEAQ (reference sequence). The CDR3 loop spans 16 amino acids. CDR3 loop: CASSHPGVVGHTEAFF. In DNA form, the CDR3 reads TGTGCCAGCAGCCACCCGGGAGTGGTCGGGCACACTGAAGCTTTCTTT.

This clonotype has at least ten counts. The chain uses TRBV7-2 and TRBJ2-7; 7 positions agree with TRBD2. V lost 2 bases to trimming and J lost 3 bases; unmatched junction nucleotides: 10. CDR3 length: 16 amino acids. The germline CDR1 and CDR2 sequences are SGHTA and FQGNSA. The CDR3 DNA sequence: TGTGCCAGCAGCTTATGGGCCCTAGCGGAGCGCTACGAGCAGTACTTC. It translates to CASSLWALAERYEQYF.

This clonotype was observed at least ten times. The V and J genes are TRBV19 and TRBJ2-3; 9 bases agree with TRBD1. This CDR3 comprises 16 residues. The germline V gene has CDR1 LNHDA and CDR2 SQIVND (reference sequence). J lost 3 bases, V lost 6 bases, and 10 bases had no gene match. This CDR3 is CASSLQGARGTDTQYF. In DNA, the CDR3 is TGTGCCAGTAGCCTACAGGGGGCGCGGGGAACAGATACGCAGTATTTT. The full variable domain, its missing parts supplied by reference TRBV19 and TRBJ2-3, is DGGITQSPKYLFRKEGQNVTLSCEQNLNHDAMYWYRQDPGQGLRLIYYSQIVNDFQKGDIAEGYSVSREKKESFPLTVTSAQKNPTAFYLCASSLQGARGTDTQYFGPGTRLTVL.

V is TRBV29-1 and J is TRBJ1-1; TRBD1 agrees at 7 bases. The CDR3 covers 12 residues. Per germline, CDR1 SQVTM and CDR2 ANQGSEA. The junction had 2 bases not matched to a gene; V was cut back by 6 bases and J by 1 base. The CDR3 DNA sequence: TGCAGCGTATGGGACAGGAACACTGAAGCTTTCTTT. Amino acids: CSVWDRNTEAFF. The full variable domain, completed using reference TRBV29-1 and TRBJ1-1, is SAVISQKPSRDICQRGTSLTIQCQVDSQVTMMFWYRQQPGQSLTLIATANQGSEATYESGFVIDKFPISRPNLTFSTLTVSNMSPEDSSIYLCSVWDRNTEAFFGQGTRLTVV.

This clonotype was detected ten times or more. In DNA, the CDR3 is TGTGCCAGCAGCTTAGATACAGGGACTAGGACTGAAGCTTTCTTT. Its translation: CASSLDTGTRTEAFF. The rearrangement uses TRBV11-2 and TRBJ1-1, with TRBD1 as a possible D gene (6 bases). From germline, CDR1 is SGHAT and CDR2 FQNNGV. Trimming cost V 0 bases and J 5 bases, with 13 bases left between them. The CDR3 has 15 amino acids.

This clonotype was recorded many times. The chain couples TRBV7-9 to TRBJ2-4; D unclear. Germline-derived CDR1 and CDR2 are SEHNR and FQNEAQ (reference sequence). Trimming pared 4 bases from V and 0 bases from J, leaving 16 bases between. The CDR3 is made up of 17 amino acids. CDR3 sequence: CASSSSDGPLAKNIQYF. As DNA, the CDR3 is TGTGCCAGCAGCTCCTCCGACGGGCCGCTAGCCAAAAACATTCAGTACTTC. Looking up the rest from reference TRBV7-9 and TRBJ2-4 gives the full variable domain: DTGVSQNPRHKITKRGQNVTFRCDPISEHNRLYWYRQTLGQGPEFLTYFQNEAQLEKSRLLSDRFSAERPKGSFSTLEIQRTEQGDSAMYLCASSSSDGPLAKNIQYFGAGTRLSVL.

V usage is TRBV5-1 and J usage is TRBJ2-7, with D hard to call. The germline V gene encodes CDR1 SGHRS and CDR2 YFSETQ. Trimming took 4 bases from V and 6 from J, leaving 8 bases between them. The CDR3 has 11 amino acids. CDR3 region: CASSQTREQYF. The CDR3 DNA reads as TGCGCCAGCAGCCAGACCCGCGAGCAGTACTTC.